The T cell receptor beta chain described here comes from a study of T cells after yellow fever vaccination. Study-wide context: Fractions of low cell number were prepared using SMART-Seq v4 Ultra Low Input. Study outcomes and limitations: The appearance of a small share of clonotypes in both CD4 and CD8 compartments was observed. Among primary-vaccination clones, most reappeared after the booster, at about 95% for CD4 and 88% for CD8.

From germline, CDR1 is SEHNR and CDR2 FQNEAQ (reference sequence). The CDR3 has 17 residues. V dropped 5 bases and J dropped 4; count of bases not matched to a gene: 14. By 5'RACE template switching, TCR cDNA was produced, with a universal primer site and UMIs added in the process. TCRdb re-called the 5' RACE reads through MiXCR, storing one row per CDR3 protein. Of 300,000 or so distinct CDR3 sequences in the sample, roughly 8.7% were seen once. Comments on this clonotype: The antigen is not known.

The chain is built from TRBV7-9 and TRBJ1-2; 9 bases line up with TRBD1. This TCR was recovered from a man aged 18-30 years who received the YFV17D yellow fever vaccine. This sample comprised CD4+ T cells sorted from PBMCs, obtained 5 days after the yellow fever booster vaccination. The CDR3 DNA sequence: TGTGCCAGCAGCCGTATCATGACAGGGGGGAGCGGCTATGGCTACACCTTC. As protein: CASSRIMTGGSGYGYTF.